This T cell receptor (beta chain) appears in the sequencing data of a study of a mutant IDH1 vaccine in newly diagnosed glioma (dated by TCRdb to the early 2020s). Regarding the complete study: Vaccination began 4-6 weeks after radiotherapy alone, or alongside temozolomide cycles in the chemotherapy-containing groups. Prior to enrollment, standard therapy consisting of radiotherapy alone, temozolomide alone, or radiochemotherapy with temozolomide had been administered to patients, with the combination being received by most patients. Of the approximately 30 treated patients, about 60% were male and around 40% were female, and the mean age was approximately 40 years. Peripheral blood samples were drawn at six visits, namely V03 (baseline), V05, V07, V10, V12 and V13. Visit V12 was the week-35 safety follow-up and visit V13 was the week-47 end of study. For exploratory analyses, longitudinal TCRB deep sequencing was carried out in 25 treated patients wherever samples were available. Beyond this particular receptor, the publication reports: The authors noted that analyses of patient blood samples could not be reproduced because of sample limitations. Across multiple MHC alleles, vaccine-induced immune responses were seen in around 93% of patients. PBMC samples for TCRB deep sequencing were selected based on availability. Pseudoprogression seemed to be unrelated to changes in the top peripheral T cell clonotypes found by TCRB sequencing.

The CDR3 runs 16 residues from the cysteine to the phenylalanine. Just CDR3 DNA is preserved here, 48 bases in frame from base 1. CDR1 and CDR2 are drawn from the germline V gene: SGHTA, FQGNSA. V was cut back by 4 bases and J by 6 bases, leaving a gap of 16 bases between them. The time point label corresponds to: week 47, end of study. Each vaccine dose, consisting of 300 ug of a 20-mer mutant IDH1 peptide in Montanide, was administered subcutaneously with topical imiquimod. Eight vaccinations were administered to patients in weeks 1, 3, 5, 7, 11, 15, 19 and 23, corresponding to visits V03 through V10. All donors had newly diagnosed IDH1-mutant astrocytomas of WHO grade 3 or 4 that showed loss of nuclear ATRX. The samples were drawn from NOA16, a multicentre, single-arm, open-label phase I trial in Germany that tested a mutant IDH1 peptide vaccine in humans for the first time. The DNeasy Blood and Tissue Kit was used to extract genomic DNA from EDTA blood for TCRB sequencing.

Comments on this clone: Its antigen is currently not known. No much larger clone exists at a distance of one base, and base qualities are not known.

Receptor libraries were prepared by the immunoSEQ multiplex PCR assay. Following the manufacturer's protocol, the hsTCRB Kit was used to amplify rearranged TCR beta chain sequences. An Illumina MiSeq was used to sequence the TCRB libraries. From the authors' description of their analysis: The kit vendor's proprietary platform handled demultiplexing, trimming and gene mapping. TCRdb stores this immuneACCESS table with in-frame sequences only. Part of the clones is absent; in the studies checked, under half of the shortfall reflects unresolved V genes, and no reason is known for the rest. The DNA gave D and trimming, while V, J and clone size come from that table. This sample is represented by some 57,000 clones; around 80% of them were singletons. The ten largest clones represent about 4.9% of the sample.

This TCR was sampled from a woman between 35 and 50 years old with glioma. Some clones in this sample may be carry-over from other donors' samples. This material consisted of PBMCs, taken from a glioma patient whose treatment included an IDH1 peptide vaccine. The rearranged segments are TRBV7-2 and TRBJ1-6; the D gene lacks a confident call. Here the CDR3 is given as CASSYGWKGSNSPLHF. The DNA is as follows: TGTGCCAGCAGCTATGGATGGAAGGGTAGTAATTCACCCCTCCACTTT.